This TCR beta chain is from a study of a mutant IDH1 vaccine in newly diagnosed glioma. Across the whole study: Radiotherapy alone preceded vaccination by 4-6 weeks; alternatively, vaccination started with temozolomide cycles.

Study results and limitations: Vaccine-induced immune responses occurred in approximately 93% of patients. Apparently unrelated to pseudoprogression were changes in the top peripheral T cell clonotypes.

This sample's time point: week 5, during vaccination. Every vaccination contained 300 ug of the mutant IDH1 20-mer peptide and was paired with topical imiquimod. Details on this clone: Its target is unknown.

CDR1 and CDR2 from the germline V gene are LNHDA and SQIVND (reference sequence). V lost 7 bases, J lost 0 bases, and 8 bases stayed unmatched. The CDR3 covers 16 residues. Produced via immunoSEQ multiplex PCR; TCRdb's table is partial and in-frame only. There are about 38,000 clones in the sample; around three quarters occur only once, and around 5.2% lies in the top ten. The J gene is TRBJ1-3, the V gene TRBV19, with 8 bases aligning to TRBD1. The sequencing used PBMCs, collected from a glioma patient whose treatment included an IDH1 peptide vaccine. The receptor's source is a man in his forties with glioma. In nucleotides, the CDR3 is TGTGCCAGTAAACGACAGGGGCTGATCTCTGGAAACACCATATATTTT. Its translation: CASKRQGLISGNTIYF.